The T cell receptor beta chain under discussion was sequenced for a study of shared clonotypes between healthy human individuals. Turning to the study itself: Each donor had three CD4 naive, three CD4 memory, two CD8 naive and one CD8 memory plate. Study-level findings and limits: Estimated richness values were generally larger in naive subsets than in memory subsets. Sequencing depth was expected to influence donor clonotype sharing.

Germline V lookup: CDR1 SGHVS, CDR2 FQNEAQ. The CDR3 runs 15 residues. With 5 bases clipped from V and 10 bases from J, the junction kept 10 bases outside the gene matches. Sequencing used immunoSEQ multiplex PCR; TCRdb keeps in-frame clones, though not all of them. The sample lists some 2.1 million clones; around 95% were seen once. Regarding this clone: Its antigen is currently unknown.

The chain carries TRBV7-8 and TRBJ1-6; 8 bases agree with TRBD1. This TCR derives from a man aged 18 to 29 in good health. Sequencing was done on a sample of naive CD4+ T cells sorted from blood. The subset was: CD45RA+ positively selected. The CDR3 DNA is TGTGCCAGCAGCGCCGAAGGGACAGGAGCCTCACCCCTCCACTTT. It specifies CASSAEGTGASPLHF.